These T cell receptor beta chains were read from a single sample in a study of beta chain features in type 1 diabetes. Generated by immunoSEQ multiplex PCR, the TCRdb table keeps only in-frame clones and is missing some. The table records 300,000 to 450,000 clones, around a fifth of them present only once. The sample comprised naive CD4+ T cells from blood. These receptors were collected from a woman under 30 in good health. Both conserved end residues are part of each CDR3. D genes are given only for firm matches. Clone size appears in some rows only: once, few, many, or a class for an expanded clone.

V gene	clone size	D gene	J gene	CDR3 DNA	CDR3 protein
TRBV9	NA	NA	TRBJ2-5	TGTGCCAGCAGCGTAGATAGCAGGGAGGCCCAGTACTTC	CASSVDSREAQYF
TRBV6-5	few	TRBD1	TRBJ1-2	TGTGCCAGCAAAGACTCCGGGACAGGGAGGTTTGGCTACACCTTC	CASKDSGTGRFGYTF
TRBV2	NA	TRBD2	TRBJ2-1	TGTGCCAGCAGCGAGGACTTAGCGGGAGGAGGCTACAATGAGCAGTTCTTC	CASSEDLAGGGYNEQFF
TRBV5-6	NA	NA	TRBJ2-7	TGTGCCAGCAGGGGGGCTACGTACGAGCAGTACTTC	CASRGATYEQYF
TRBV7-2	NA	NA	TRBJ1-2	TGTGCCAGCAGCGAAGGGGCTCTACAAGGCTATGGCTACACCTTC	CASSEGALQGYGYTF
TRBV2	few	TRBD2	TRBJ2-7	TGTGCCACCACCCCCGGGACTAGCTCCTACGAGCAGTACTTC	CATTPGTSSYEQYF
TRBV5-4	NA	TRBD1	TRBJ2-7	TGTGCCAGCAGCCACAAGGGACAGGGTTACGAGCAGTACTTC	CASSHKGQGYEQYF
TRBV29-1	NA	NA	TRBJ1-5	TGCAGCGTGGCCCGGGGTGGCAATCAGCCCCAGCATTTT	CSVARGGNQPQHF
TRBV2	NA	NA	TRBJ2-5	TGTGCCAGCAGGCCGGGGCCCGGGGGGACCCAGTACTTC	CASRPGPGGTQYF
TRBV5-4	once	NA	TRBJ2-1	TGTGCCAGCAGCTTGGACAGGCCCTCCTACAATGAGCAGTTCTTC	CASSLDRPSYNEQFF
TRBV9	NA	NA	TRBJ2-4	TGTGCCAGCAGCGTAGGCGGGACCCGCGGTGAGCACATTCAGTACTTC	CASSVGGTRGEHIQYF